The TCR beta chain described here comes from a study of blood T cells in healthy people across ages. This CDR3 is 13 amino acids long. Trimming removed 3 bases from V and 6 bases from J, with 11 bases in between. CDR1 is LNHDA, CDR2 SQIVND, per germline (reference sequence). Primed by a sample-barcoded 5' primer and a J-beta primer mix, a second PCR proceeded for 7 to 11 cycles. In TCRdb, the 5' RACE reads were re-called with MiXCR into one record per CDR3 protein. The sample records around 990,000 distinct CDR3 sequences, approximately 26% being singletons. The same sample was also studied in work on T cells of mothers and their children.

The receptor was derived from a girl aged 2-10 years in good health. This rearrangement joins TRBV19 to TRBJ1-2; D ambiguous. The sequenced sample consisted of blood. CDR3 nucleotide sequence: TGTGCCAGTAGTATCCTGGGGTTGGATGGCTACACCTTC. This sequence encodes CASSILGLDGYTF.